The 24 T cell receptor beta chains presented below share a single source sample, sequenced in a study of blood T cells in healthy people across ages. A sample-barcoded 5' primer and a J-beta primer mix were used in a second PCR of roughly 7 to 11 cycles. TCRdb re-called the 5' RACE reads with MiXCR, one entry per CDR3 protein. Here the sample spans about a million distinct CDR3 sequences, around 54% being singletons. The sequencing input was blood. These receptors were taken from a woman aged 55-69 years in good health.

The chain employs TRBV7-9 and TRBJ2-3; the match to TRBD2 covers 7 bases. V lost 3 bases to trimming and J lost 4 bases; unmatched junction nucleotides: 10. The length of the CDR3 is 16 residues. Per germline, CDR1 SEHNR and CDR2 FQNEAQ (reference sequence). CDR3 DNA sequence: TGTGCCAGCAGCTTCCTTCAGGGCGGGAGCGCAGATACGCAGTATTTT. It yields the protein CASSFLQGGSADTQYF.

The chain joins TRBV20-1 to TRBJ2-1; TRBD2 matches at 9 bases. Germline CDR1 reads DFQATT; CDR2 reads SNEGSKA (reference sequence). The ends lost 2 bases at V and 0 bases at J; junction bases unmatched: 5. This CDR3 contains 16 residues. CDR3 protein: CSARWSSGTSYNEQFF. The CDR3 nucleotides read TGCAGTGCTAGATGGTCTAGCGGGACCTCCTACAATGAGCAGTTCTTC.

The chain uses TRBV27 and TRBJ2-6; possibly TRBD1 or TRBD2 for D (6 bases each). The CDR3 sequence is 15 residues long. Trimming shortened V by 4 bases and J by 5 bases, and 12 bases separated the two germline ends. Germline values: CDR1 MNHEY, CDR2 SMNVEV (reference sequence). The CDR3 region is CASSSGGAWANVLTF. As DNA, the CDR3 is TGTGCCAGCAGTTCCGGGGGCGCCTGGGCCAACGTCCTGACTTTC.

The genes are TRBV5-6 and TRBJ1-5, with D possibly matching TRBD1 (5 bases). V lost 1 base, J lost 7 bases, and 12 bases lay in between. CDR3 length: 14 amino acids. The germline CDR1 and CDR2 sequences are SGHDT and YYEEEE. The chain's CDR3 is CASSLWGTEQPQHF. CDR3 nucleotides: TGTGCCAGCAGCTTGTGGGGGACGGAACAGCCCCAGCATTTT.

This rearrangement joins TRBV11-2 to TRBJ1-4, with 8 positions matching TRBD1. This CDR3 is built from 14 residues. Per germline, CDR1 SGHAT and CDR2 FQNNGV. V was clipped by 5 bases and J by 5 bases; unmatched bases: 4. In DNA, the CDR3 is TGTGCCAGCAGCCAGACAGGGGCGAATGAAAAACTGTTTTTT. Residues: CASSQTGANEKLFF.

The chain joins TRBV28 to TRBJ2-4; 7 nucleotides align to TRBD2. The CDR3 has 14 amino acids. Trimming took 7 bases from V and 12 from J; bases not matched to a gene: 15. Germline CDR1 is MDHEN and CDR2 is SYDVKM. CDR3 bases: TGTGCCAGCACCTACCCTGGACTAGTCATGACTCAGTACTTC. Protein product: CASTYPGLVMTQYF.

The J gene is TRBJ2-7, the V gene TRBV9, with 12 bases matching TRBD2. CDR1 is SGDLS, CDR2 YYNGEE, per germline. With V trimmed by 0 bases and J by 3 bases, 7 bases remained unmatched. This CDR3 has 17 residues. CDR3 amino acids: CASSVGQLAGGVYEQYF. DNA for the CDR3: TGTGCCAGCAGCGTAGGCCAGCTAGCGGGAGGGGTCTACGAGCAGTACTTC.

This chain connects TRBV11-2 to TRBJ2-5; unclear D gene. This CDR3 region has 15 residues. Germline CDR1 SGHAT, CDR2 FQNNGV. V was cut by 1 base and J by 1 base, with 10 bases left in between. Written as DNA, the CDR3 is TGTGCCAGCAGCTTAGTGCCAGCCGGCCAAGAGACCCAGTACTTC. Amino acids: CASSLVPAGQETQYF.

V and J are TRBV6-2 or TRBV6-3 and TRBJ1-5, with D possibly TRBD1 on 5 matching bases. Trimming pared 8 bases from V and 6 bases from J, leaving 14 bases between. The CDR3 has 13 residues. In germline, CDR1 is MNHEY, CDR2 SVGEGT. The CDR3 reads CASHSTRVQPQHF. DNA of the CDR3: TGTGCCAGCCACTCGACCAGGGTTCAGCCCCAGCATTTT.

In DNA form, the CDR3 reads TGTGCCAGCAGCTTTCCGGACAGGGGTGAAAAACTGTTTTTT. It is translated as CASSFPDRGEKLFF. The rearrangement uses TRBV7-9 and TRBJ1-4, with 9 bases identical to TRBD1. V lost 3 bases to trimming and J lost 7 bases; unmatched junction nucleotides: 3. The CDR3 has 14 residues. The germline V gene encodes CDR1 SEHNR and CDR2 FQNEAQ (reference sequence). Full variable domain (rest looked up from reference TRBV7-9 and TRBJ1-4): DTGVSQNPRHKITKRGQNVTFRCDPISEHNRLYWYRQTLGQGPEFLTYFQNEAQLEKSRLLSDRFSAERPKGSFSTLEIQRTEQGDSAMYLCASSFPDRGEKLFFGSGTQLSVL.

This clonotype was picked up a small number of times. This rearrangement joins TRBV27 to TRBJ1-2, with D possibly matching TRBD1 (5 bases). V shed 2 bases and J shed 4 bases, with 11 bases lying between them. Germline V CDR1 and CDR2: MNHEY, SMNVEV (reference sequence). The CDR3 consists of 14 residues. The CDR3 loop reads CASSLNPGLYGYTF. CDR3 coding DNA: TGTGCCAGCAGTTTAAATCCAGGGCTCTATGGCTACACCTTC.

This sequence joins TRBV29-1 and TRBJ2-2; possibly TRBD1 for D (7 bases). CDR3 size: 15 residues. Germline CDR1 and CDR2: SQVTM and ANQGSEA. Trimming cost V 5 bases and J 2 bases, with 15 bases left between them. The CDR3 nucleotides read TGCAGCGTTCTTGGGCAGGGGGGTAACACCGGGGAGCTGTTTTTT. It encodes CSVLGQGGNTGELFF.

This sequence joins TRBV12-3 or TRBV12-4 and TRBJ2-3; 9 nucleotides agree with TRBD2. This CDR3 has 14 amino acids. J gave up 6 bases and V 5 bases, and 6 bases lay outside the gene matches. DNA of the CDR3: TGTGCCAGCAGTCCGCGGGGGGGAGGTGATACGCAGTATTTT. Translated, it gives CASSPRGGGDTQYF.

This clonotype has just a few counts. This rearrangement joins TRBV4-1 to TRBJ1-2; D uncertain. V lost 1 base to trimming and J lost 7 bases, with 10 bases between them. This CDR3 is 13 amino acids long. Per germline, CDR1 MGHRA and CDR2 YSYEKL. CDR3 DNA sequence: TGCGCCAGCAGCCAAGGGGCCGGCGGTGGCTACACCTTC. Encoded protein: CASSQGAGGGYTF.

The chain carries TRBV6-6 and TRBJ2-3, with a possible D match to TRBD1 (6 bases). The germline V gene has CDR1 MNHNY and CDR2 SVGAGI (reference sequence). The CDR3 spans 14 residues. V dropped 2 bases and J dropped 2 bases, with 8 bases sitting between them. The CDR3 sequence: CASSYGQPTDTQYF. CDR3 DNA sequence: TGTGCCAGCAGTTACGGACAGCCCACAGATACGCAGTATTTT.

The chain couples TRBV27 to TRBJ1-2; TRBD1 is a possible D gene (6 bases). With 3 bases removed from V and 8 bases from J, the gap between germline ends came to 16 bases. This CDR3 has 14 residues. Germline CDR1 is MNHEY and CDR2 is SMNVEV (reference sequence). The CDR3 coding sequence is TGTGCCAGCAGTTTCAGGGACACTCGAAGCGGCTACACCTTC. This gives the protein CASSFRDTRSGYTF.

This clonotype showed up just once. V is TRBV12-3 or TRBV12-4 and J is TRBJ2-4; 8 bases map to TRBD2. The end of the DNA is better explained by TRBJ2-7, so the J call may be wrong. The CDR3 consists of 15 residues. The CDR3 coding sequence is TGTGCCAGCAGTCACGTACTAGCGGCTATGTACGAGCAGTACTTC. Residues: CASSHVLAAMYEQYF.

V is TRBV11-2 and J is TRBJ2-7, with unresolved D. The germline gives CDR1 SGHAT, CDR2 FQNNGV. The CDR3 is 11 amino acids. Trimming pared 1 base from V and 10 bases from J, leaving 8 bases between. CDR3 residues: CASSLGVLQYF. CDR3 in DNA: TGTGCCAGCAGCTTAGGGGTGCTTCAGTACTTC.

The chain uses TRBV6-9 and TRBJ2-3, with a possible D match to TRBD2 (6 bases). Germline V gives CDR1 MNHGY, CDR2 SVAAGI. The V end lost 10 bases, the J end lost 4 bases, and 15 bases lay between the germline ends. The CDR3 extends over 13 amino acids. The CDR3 reads CATEGPGADTQYF. CDR3 bases: TGTGCCACGGAGGGCCCCGGTGCAGATACGCAGTATTTT.

The V call is TRBV20-1, the J call TRBJ2-3; TRBD2 agrees at 10 bases. This CDR3 is 16 amino acids long. Germline values: CDR1 DFQATT, CDR2 SNEGSKA (reference sequence). J was trimmed by 4 bases and V by 2 bases; bases with no gene match: 9. The CDR3 is CSARRILAGVADTQYF. The DNA of the CDR3 is TGCAGTGCTAGACGGATTCTAGCGGGAGTAGCAGATACGCAGTATTTT.

The chain combines TRBV5-5 with TRBJ2-5; D might be TRBD2 (5 bases). The germline CDR1 and CDR2 sequences are SGHKS and YYEKEE (reference sequence). The germline V and J ends were trimmed by 7 bases and 5 bases, with 21 bases remaining between them. CDR3 length: 15 amino acids. CDR3 in amino acids: CASEVADGRGETQYF. The CDR3 DNA is TGTGCCAGCGAAGTCGCTGACGGGCGAGGGGAGACCCAGTACTTC.

This clonotype was counted only a few times. This rearrangement joins TRBV13 to TRBJ1-1; D is unresolved. Germline V gene sequence: CDR1 PRHDT, CDR2 FYEKMQ (reference sequence). The CDR3 totals 12 residues. V shed 4 bases and J shed 11 bases, with 14 bases lying between them. In DNA, the CDR3 is TGTGCCAGCAGCTCCGTACCTGTCGGGGCTTTCTTT. Translation: CASSSVPVGAFF. The full variable domain, in which reference TRBV13 and TRBJ1-1 provide the parts outside the CDR3, is AAGVIQSPRHLIKEKRETATLKCYPIPRHDTVYWYQQGPGQDPQFLISFYEKMQSDKGSIPDRFSAQQFSDYHSELNMSSLELGDSALYFCASSSVPVGAFFGQGTRLTVV.

J is TRBJ2-1 and V is TRBV3-1; D is ambiguous. The V gene's germline CDR1 is LGHDT and CDR2 YNNKEL (reference sequence). The CDR3 extends over 13 amino acids. V lost 4 bases, J lost 8 bases, and 12 bases lay in between. The CDR3 protein is CASSLEYLDEQFF. In DNA, the CDR3 is TGTGCCAGCAGCCTAGAGTACCTGGATGAGCAGTTCTTC.

The chain couples TRBV20-1 to TRBJ2-5; 8 bases are shared with TRBD2. Germline V gene lookup returns CDR1 DFQATT and CDR2 SNEGSKA (reference sequence). The CDR3 extends over 16 amino acids. The V gene end was trimmed by 1 base and the J gene end by 8 bases; junction bases not matched to a gene: 15. CDR3 nucleotides: TGCAGTGCTAGAGCGATGCCTGGGACTAGACAAAGCACCCAGTACTTC. Translation: CSARAMPGTRQSTQYF.